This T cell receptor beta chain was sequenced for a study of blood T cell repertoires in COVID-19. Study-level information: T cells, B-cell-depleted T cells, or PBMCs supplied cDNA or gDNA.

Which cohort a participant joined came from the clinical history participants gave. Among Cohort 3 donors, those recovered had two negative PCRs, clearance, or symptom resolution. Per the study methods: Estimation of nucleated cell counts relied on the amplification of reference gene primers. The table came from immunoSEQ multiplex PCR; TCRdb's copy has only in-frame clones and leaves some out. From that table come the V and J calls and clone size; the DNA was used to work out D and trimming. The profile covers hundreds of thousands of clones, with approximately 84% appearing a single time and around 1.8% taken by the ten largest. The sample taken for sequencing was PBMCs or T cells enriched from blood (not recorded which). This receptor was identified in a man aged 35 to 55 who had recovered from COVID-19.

The DNA for the CDR3 is TGCGCCAGCAGCTTGTCTAGCGGGGTTTCCGGGGAGCTGTTTTTT. It codes for CASSLSSGVSGELFF. The chain has TRBV5-1 and TRBJ2-2; TRBD2 agrees at 9 bases. J lost 6 bases, V lost 1 base, and 4 bases had no gene match. CDR3 length equals 15 residues. The germline gives CDR1 SGHRS, CDR2 YFSETQ.